These 20 T cell receptor beta chains were all obtained from the same sample, sequenced in a study of T cell responses to AZD1222 COVID-19 vaccine. TCRdb keeps only in-frame clones here, not all; method: immunoSEQ multiplex PCR. The profile shows around 140,000 clones, 93% of them singletons. Sequencing was performed on peripheral blood, taken on day 0 of AZD1222 vaccination. Source of these receptors: an adult in good health.

This chain links TRBV3-1 (or the pseudogene TRBV3-2) with TRBJ2-7, with 9 bases matching TRBD1. The CDR3 consists of 16 residues. Germline V gene sequence: CDR1 LGHDT, CDR2 YNNKEL (reference sequence). The ends lost 0 bases at V and 7 bases at J; junction bases unmatched: 10. The CDR3 nucleotides are TGTGCCAGCAGCCAAGATATAGGACAGGGGCTAGGGGAGCAGTACTTC. It translates to CASSQDIGQGLGEQYF.

This clone was seen a handful of times. The rearrangement joins TRBV5-6 to TRBJ1-5; 8 positions agree with TRBD1. The trim removed 3 bases at V and 5 bases at J, leaving 10 bases unmatched. Germline-derived CDR1 and CDR2 are SGHDT and YYEEEE. The CDR3 consists of 16 residues. CDR3 sequence: CASSSTLRGRDQPQHF. CDR3 sequence (DNA): TGTGCCAGCAGCTCCACCCTCAGGGGGCGGGATCAGCCCCAGCATTTT.

The CDR3 DNA reads TGTGCTAGTGGTTTGGGAGAGACAGCTAAGGCTGAAGCTTTCTTT. Encoded protein: CASGLGETAKAEAFF. The chain recombines TRBV12-5 with TRBJ1-1; a weak D match, TRBD1 (5 bases). This CDR3 has 15 amino acids. V was clipped by 1 base and J by 6 bases, with 15 bases between them. From germline, CDR1 is LGHNT and CDR2 FRNRAP.

The chain recombines TRBV28 with TRBJ2-3, with D maybe TRBD1 (6 bases). V gave up 3 bases and J gave up 2 bases, with 9 bases separating them. CDR3 length equals 14 residues. Germline V gene lookup returns CDR1 MDHEN and CDR2 SYDVKM. This CDR3 is CASSFRQDTDTQYF. The CDR3 DNA follows: TGTGCCAGCAGTTTCCGACAGGACACAGATACGCAGTATTTT.

This clone was counted a single time. V gene TRBV28 combines with J gene TRBJ1-6; tentative D call: TRBD1 (5 bases). The germline V gene encodes CDR1 MDHEN and CDR2 SYDVKM. V lost 5 bases and J 0 bases, leaving 17 bases between the germline ends. CDR3 size: 18 residues. CDR3 in DNA: TGTGCCAGCAGTCCAGGAGGGGACCTCAGCTCCTATAATTCACCCCTCCACTTT. This translates into CASSPGGDLSSYNSPLHF.

The chain has TRBV19 and TRBJ1-1; D gene unclear. Germline CDR1 LNHDA, CDR2 SQIVND (reference sequence). V was clipped by 7 bases and J by 5 bases, with 11 bases between them. The CDR3 is 12 amino acids. CDR3: CASTFGVTEAFF. CDR3 bases: TGTGCCAGTACCTTCGGGGTTACTGAAGCTTTCTTT. The whole variable domain, remainder taken from reference TRBV19 and TRBJ1-1, is DGGITQSPKYLFRKEGQNVTLSCEQNLNHDAMYWYRQDPGQGLRLIYYSQIVNDFQKGDIAEGYSVSREKKESFPLTVTSAQKNPTAFYLCASTFGVTEAFFGQGTRLTVV.

The chain employs TRBV27 and TRBJ1-1; 7 positions agree with TRBD1. The junction had 1 base not matched to a gene; V was cut back by 4 bases and J by 2 bases. The CDR3 runs to 13 residues. The germline V gene encodes CDR1 MNHEY and CDR2 SMNVEV (reference sequence). CDR3 amino acids: CASSWDRNTEAFF. The CDR3 coding sequence is TGTGCCAGCAGTTGGGACAGAAACACTGAAGCTTTCTTT.

This chain's CDR3 is CASSQQTGPSNQPQHF. The CDR3 region has the DNA TGTGCCAGCAGCCAGCAGACAGGCCCGAGCAATCAGCCCCAGCATTTT. The chain has TRBV3-1 (or the pseudogene TRBV3-2) and TRBJ1-5; tentatively, D is TRBD1 (6 bases). Per the germline V gene, CDR1 is LGHDT and CDR2 is YNNKEL (reference sequence). The CDR3 sequence is 16 residues long. V lost 3 bases and J 1 base, leaving 13 bases between the germline ends.

The J gene is TRBJ1-4, the V gene TRBV5-5; 7 bases align to TRBD1. Germline CDR1 SGHKS, CDR2 YYEKEE (reference sequence). This CDR3 has 14 residues. V shed 2 bases, J shed 4 bases, and the junction held 2 bases outside the gene matches. The DNA for the CDR3 is TGTGCCAGCAGCTTCCGACAGGGTAATGAAAAACTGTTTTTT. This gives the protein CASSFRQGNEKLFF. The variable domain in full, completed from reference TRBV5-5 and TRBJ1-4, reads DAGVTQSPTHLIKTRGQQVTLRCSPISGHKSVSWYQQVLGQGPQFIFQYYEKEERGRGNFPDRFSARQFPNYSSELNVNALLLGDSALYLCASSFRQGNEKLFFGSGTQLSVL.

The genes are TRBV11-3 and TRBJ2-2, with a weak D call TRBD2 (6 bases). V lost 6 bases, J lost 7 bases, and 12 bases lay in between. The V gene's germline CDR1 is SGHNT and CDR2 YENEEA. The CDR3 covers 13 residues. The CDR3 spells CASSWRGGGELFF. CDR3 nucleotide sequence: TGTGCCAGCAGTTGGAGGGGAGGCGGGGAGCTGTTTTTT.

The V call is TRBV28, the J call TRBJ1-2; no clear D gene. Germline lookup yields CDR1 MDHEN and CDR2 SYDVKM. V dropped 7 bases and J dropped 5 bases, with 11 bases sitting between them. The CDR3 contains 12 residues. The CDR3 protein is CASNLGIYGYTF. Here the CDR3 DNA reads TGTGCCAGCAATTTGGGGATATATGGCTACACCTTC.

The chain is built from TRBV2 and TRBJ1-1; tentative D call: TRBD1 (5 bases). Germline V gene sequence: CDR1 SNHLY, CDR2 FYNNEI. The CDR3 sequence is 13 residues long. The V end lost 5 bases, the J end lost 5 bases, and 12 bases lay between the germline ends. This CDR3 is CASSQGERTEAFF. The CDR3 nucleotides are TGTGCCAGCAGTCAGGGAGAGAGGACTGAAGCTTTCTTT.

V gene TRBV7-2 combines with J gene TRBJ1-6; 9 nucleotides match TRBD1. Germline V gives CDR1 SGHTA, CDR2 FQGNSA. V lost 7 bases to trimming and J lost 9 bases; unmatched junction nucleotides: 10. This CDR3 region has 15 residues. For the CDR3, the DNA is TGTGCCAGCACCCTACAGGGGGCGATGGGTTCACCCCTCCACTTT. It is translated as CASTLQGAMGSPLHF. The whole variable domain, remainder taken from reference TRBV7-2 and TRBJ1-6, is GAGVSQSPSNKVTEKGKDVELRCDPISGHTALYWYRQSLGQGLEFLIYFQGNSAPDKSGLPSDRFSAERTGGSVSTLTIQRTQQEDSAVYLCASTLQGAMGSPLHFGNGTRLTVT.

The chain links TRBV29-1 to TRBJ2-2; no firm D call. Trimming pared 4 bases from V and 4 bases from J, leaving 7 bases between. The germline V gene has CDR1 SQVTM and CDR2 ANQGSEA. The CDR3 consists of 12 residues. The CDR3 DNA reads as TGCAGCGTTGCACGTCCCACCGGGGAGCTGTTTTTT. This sequence encodes CSVARPTGELFF.

The genes are TRBV19 and TRBJ1-1; D unresolved. The CDR3 has 15 residues. The germline V gene has CDR1 LNHDA and CDR2 SQIVND (reference sequence). Trimming took 0 bases from V and 0 from J, leaving 8 bases between them. The CDR3 sequence: CASSIEALLNTEAFF. DNA for the CDR3: TGTGCCAGTAGTATAGAGGCGCTTCTGAACACTGAAGCTTTCTTT.

Only a few counts were recorded for this clone. The chain links TRBV6-5 to TRBJ1-3, with a possible D match to TRBD1 (5 bases). Germline V gives CDR1 MNHEY, CDR2 SVGAGI. Deletions cut 6 bases from V and 4 bases from J, with 10 bases between. The CDR3 sequence is 13 residues long. For the CDR3, the DNA is TGTGCCAGCAGAGGGACTTTAGGAAACACCATATATTTT. As protein: CASRGTLGNTIYF.

V usage is TRBV5-1 and J usage is TRBJ2-7, with no clear D. V was trimmed by 2 bases and J by 5 bases, leaving 5 bases between them. CDR1 and CDR2 (germline): SGHRS, YFSETQ. The CDR3 runs to 11 residues. Here the CDR3 DNA reads TGCGCCAGCAGCTTTTCAAACGAGCAGTACTTC. It is translated as CASSFSNEQYF.

This clone showed up just once. The V and J genes are TRBV5-1 and TRBJ2-5, with 9 positions matching TRBD1. This CDR3 has 14 residues. V was pared by 7 bases and J by 5 bases, with 9 bases of the junction left unmatched. Per germline, CDR1 SGHRS and CDR2 YFSETQ. CDR3 region: CASDSGTGRETQYF. In DNA, the CDR3 is TGCGCCAGCGATTCCGGGACAGGGAGGGAGACCCAGTACTTC.

The gene calls are TRBV21-1 and TRBJ1-2. TRBV21-1 is assigned pseudogene status. This CDR3 comprises 19 residues. CDR3 sequence reads: CASSKKKPAGKNRVLGYTF. The CDR3 coding sequence is TGTGCCAGCAGCAAAAAAAAGCCGGCCGGTAAAAACCGGGTTTTGGGCTACACCTTC.

The chain links TRBV7-9 to TRBJ2-3, with 9 nucleotides matching TRBD1. Germline loops: CDR1 SEHNR, CDR2 FQNEAQ (reference sequence). The CDR3 consists of 15 residues. J was trimmed by 3 bases and V by 3 bases; bases with no gene match: 4. The DNA of the CDR3 is TGTGCCAGCAGCTTCCGGACAGGGGAGACAGATACGCAGTATTTT. Amino acid sequence: CASSFRTGETDTQYF.